Listed below are T cell receptor beta chains from one sample, sequenced in a study of T cell repertoires in cytomegalovirus infection. Their recognized antigens are unknown. TCRdb processed the reads anew with MiXCR; each CDR3 protein has one entry. This sample has about 900,000 distinct CDR3 sequences, with more than 25% found just once. Sequencing was performed on cultured CD8+ T cells from PBMCs, taken from culture after CMV antigen stimulation. Every receptor here comes from a human donor in good health (CMV status not recorded). Some clones in this sample may be carry-over from other donors' samples. CDR3s include the opening cysteine and the closing phenylalanine or tryptophan. The D gene is left open where the match is weak. Where a row states a size, it is once, few, many or the class of an expanded clone; other rows omit it.

d_call,j_call,v_call,cdr3_length,clone_size,cdr3_aa,cdr3_nt
-,TRBJ1-3,TRBV5-1,16,-,CASSLARAGGLNTIYF,TGCGCCAGCAGCTTGGCTAGGGCCGGGGGCCTAAACACCATATATTTT
-,TRBJ2-2,TRBV27,12,few,CASSPTGGELFF,TGTGCCAGCAGTCCCACGGGCGGGGAGCTGTTTTTT
-,TRBJ1-1,TRBV27,11,few,CASQQNTEAFF,TGTGCCAGTCAGCAGAACACTGAAGCTTTCTTT
TRBD1,TRBJ2-3,TRBV2,16,-,CASSDPYRGGTDTQYF,TGTGCCAGCAGTGACCCTTACAGGGGAGGCACAGATACGCAGTATTTT
TRBD1,TRBJ1-4,TRBV6-1,15,few,CASSEPGQGTEKLFF,TGTGCCAGCAGTGAACCGGGACAGGGCACTGAAAAACTGTTTTTT
-,TRBJ2-3,TRBV9,15,-,CASTLGTLSTDTQYF,TGTGCCAGCACGCTCGGGACGTTAAGCACAGATACGCAGTATTTT
-,TRBJ2-1,TRBV7-3,14,many,CASSLMGEPNEQFF,TGTGCCAGCAGCTTAATGGGGGAACCCAATGAGCAGTTCTTC
TRBD2,TRBJ2-3,TRBV9,13,many,CASSAGGTDTQYF,TGTGCCAGCAGTGCGGGGGGCACAGATACGCAGTATTTT
-,TRBJ1-1,TRBV6-2/TRBV6-3,14,few,CASSYSEEGTEAFF,TGTGCCAGCAGTTACTCAGAGGAGGGGACTGAAGCTTTCTTT
-,TRBJ1-2,TRBV5-5,15,few,CASSLGGGSSFGYTF,TGTGCCAGCAGCTTGGGCGGCGGTAGTTCTTTTGGCTACACCTTC
-,TRBJ2-1,TRBV24-1,16,-,CATSDLQGGRINEQFF,TGTGCCACCAGTGATTTGCAGGGGGGGCGTATTAATGAGCAGTTCTTC
TRBD1,TRBJ2-5,TRBV9,14,-,CASSTGTGPETQYF,TGTGCCAGCAGCACCGGGACAGGGCCGGAGACCCAGTACTTC
-,TRBJ2-4,TRBV25-1,11,-,CASSYGRIQYF,TGTGCCAGCAGTTATGGCCGCATTCAGTACTTC
-,TRBJ2-1,TRBV20-1,13,-,CSASGRVYNEQFF,TGCAGTGCTAGTGGACGGGTGTACAATGAGCAGTTCTTC
-,TRBJ2-6,TRBV9,15,-,CASSAKGKGANVLTF,TGTGCCAGCAGCGCGAAGGGTAAGGGGGCCAACGTCCTGACTTTC
-,TRBJ1-1,TRBV6-1,16,-,CASSEAEFTGYTEAFF,TGTGCCAGCAGTGAAGCGGAGTTTACAGGGTACACTGAAGCTTTCTTT
-,TRBJ2-2,TRBV19,14,once,CASRAGSGTGELFF,TGTGCCAGTAGAGCAGGGTCCGGCACCGGGGAGCTGTTTTTT
-,TRBJ1-4,TRBV7-9,15,-,CASEKTGPTNEKLFF,TGTGCCAGCGAGAAAACCGGCCCCACTAATGAAAAACTGTTTTTT